These T cell receptor beta chains were read from a single sample in a study of cytomegalovirus exposure and HLA in healthy donors. Only in-frame clones appear in the TCRdb table, and some are missing; sequencing was by immunoSEQ multiplex PCR. The sample records 150,000 or so clones, 70% being singletons. Sequenced: PBMCs. All receptors come from a man between 18 and 35 years old in good health and CMV-seropositive. CDR3s include the opening cysteine and the closing phenylalanine or tryptophan. A D gene is named only where the DNA matches it firmly. Expanded clones are given a class, and other clones once, few, many or no size at all.

V gene,J gene,D gene,clone size,CDR3 DNA,CDR3 protein
TRBV28,TRBJ2-1,TRBD2,once,TGTGCCAGCAGGGTCAGCGGGGGGGATAATGAGCAGTTCTTC,CASRVSGGDNEQFF
TRBV4-1,TRBJ1-1,TRBD1,NA,TGCGCCAGCACAAAGGGGCCGGAAGACAGGGGTGAAGCTTTCTTT,CASTKGPEDRGEAFF
TRBV7-2,TRBJ1-2,TRBD1,few,TGTGCCAGCAGCTTACAGTTCGGGACAGGGGCCATTAACTATGGCTACACCTTC,CASSLQFGTGAINYGYTF
TRBV6-1,TRBJ1-5,NA,NA,TGTGCCAGCAGTGCAGGGGTGGATCAGCCCCAGCATTTT,CASSAGVDQPQHF
TRBV27,TRBJ1-6,TRBD1,NA,TGTGCCAGCAGTTTAACAGGGGCGATGTCCTATAATTCACCCCTCCACTTT,CASSLTGAMSYNSPLHF
TRBV18,TRBJ2-3,NA,NA,TGTGCCAGCTCACCCCCCCTCGGCACAGATACGCAGTATTTT,CASSPPLGTDTQYF
TRBV5-1,TRBJ1-1,TRBD1,NA,TGCGCCAGCAGCCTAAGGACAGGGAAGGACACTGAAGCTTTCTTT,CASSLRTGKDTEAFF
TRBV5-1,TRBJ1-1,NA,few,TGCGCCAGCAGCCCCTCGGTCGGAGGCACTGAAGCTTTCTTT,CASSPSVGGTEAFF
TRBV28,TRBJ1-6,NA,NA,TGTGCCAGCGGGCCGGTGGATTCACCCCTCCACTTT,CASGPVDSPLHF
TRBV7-7,TRBJ2-5,TRBD1,NA,TGTGCTAGCAGCCTGGGACAGGGTATGCGAGAGACCCAGTACTTC,CASSLGQGMRETQYF
TRBV19,TRBJ1-1,NA,few,TGTGCCAGTAGCCCGGGACTGACACAATTGGACCATGTATGGGCTGAAGCTTTCTTT,CASSPGLTQLDHVWAEAFF
TRBV27,TRBJ1-6,TRBD1,few,TGTGCCAGCGGGGATAAGGGACAGGCTTTTTGGGAGCGATCACCCCTCCACTTT,CASGDKGQAFWERSPLHF
TRBV28,TRBJ2-2,NA,NA,TGTGCCAGCAGTTCCGACCCTCTTAGGATAGGATCGGGGGACACCGGGGAGCTGTTTTTT,CASSSDPLRIGSGDTGELFF
TRBV11-1,TRBJ1-2,NA,NA,TGTGCCAGCAGCTTCAACAGGGCTTATGGCTACACCTTC,CASSFNRAYGYTF
TRBV19,TRBJ1-1,NA,NA,TGTGCCAGTAGTCAACGGACAGAAATGAACACTGAAGCTTTCTTT,CASSQRTEMNTEAFF
TRBV6-5,TRBJ1-3,NA,NA,TGTGCCAGCAGTCTGCGGGACTCTGGAAACACCATATATTTT,CASSLRDSGNTIYF
TRBV5-1,TRBJ2-1,TRBD2,once,TGCGCCAGCAGCTTCGGGGAGCGGGACTACAATGAGCAGTTCTTC,CASSFGERDYNEQFF
TRBV5-5,TRBJ1-4,NA,few,TGTGCCAGCAGCTTGCGATCGAACCGTCGGGACATTAAGGAAAAACTGTTTTTT,CASSLRSNRRDIKEKLFF
TRBV6-6,TRBJ2-1,TRBD2,once,TGTGCCAGCAGTTACCCCAACGTAGCGGGAGTGAATGAGCAGTTCTTC,CASSYPNVAGVNEQFF
TRBV27,TRBJ1-6,NA,NA,TGTGCCAGCAGTTTATCGCCGGGGAGTAGTTCACCCCTCCACTTT,CASSLSPGSSSPLHF
TRBV6-1,TRBJ2-3,NA,NA,TGTGCCAGCGGAAAAGGGGAATTCACAGATACGCAGTATTTT,CASGKGEFTDTQYF
TRBV19,TRBJ2-1,NA,NA,TGTGCCAGTAGTATAGATGGGGCAAGAGGTGAGCAGTTCTTC,CASSIDGARGEQFF
TRBV5-5,TRBJ1-2,TRBD1,NA,TGTGCCAGCAGCCTCCGGACAGGGGAGGGCTACACCTTC,CASSLRTGEGYTF
TRBV30,TRBJ1-2,TRBD1,NA,TGTGCCTGGGGTAAAGGACAGGCCTATGGCTACACCTTC,CAWGKGQAYGYTF
TRBV11-2,TRBJ2-1,NA,few,TGTGCCAGCAACATTTCCCCCTCCTACAATGAGCAGTTCTTC,CASNISPSYNEQFF
TRBV5-5,TRBJ1-2,TRBD1,once,TGTGCCAGCAGCCCCGGACAGGACAACTTCTCGGGCTATGGCTACACCTTC,CASSPGQDNFSGYGYTF
TRBV7-8,TRBJ1-4,NA,few,TGTGCCAGCAGCTTAGCAAGGCGGCAGGGAAATGAAAAACTGTTTTTT,CASSLARRQGNEKLFF
TRBV7-9,TRBJ2-2,TRBD2,few,TGTGCCAGCAGCCCCGGGCTAGCGGGAACCGGGGAGCTGTTTTTT,CASSPGLAGTGELFF
TRBV7-9,TRBJ2-6,TRBD1,NA,TGTGCCACCACGGACAGGTCCCACTCTGGGGCCAACGTCCTGACTTTC,CATTDRSHSGANVLTF
TRBV19,TRBJ2-1,NA,NA,TGTGCCAGTAGTATCGATAGGGGCTACAATGAGCAGTTCTTC,CASSIDRGYNEQFF
TRBV28,TRBJ1-2,TRBD1,NA,TGTGCCAGCAGTTTACTCCAGGGGGCTGGCTACACCTTC,CASSLLQGAGYTF
TRBV9,TRBJ2-1,TRBD2,NA,TGTGCCAGCAGCACCAGCGGGAGGGAGGACAATGAGCAGTTCTTC,CASSTSGREDNEQFF
TRBV5-8,TRBJ1-6,NA,NA,TGTGCCAGCAGCTTGAGGCAGGGCCTTAGCTCCTATAATTCACCCCTCCACTTT,CASSLRQGLSSYNSPLHF
TRBV12-5,TRBJ1-1,TRBD1,NA,TGTGCTAGTGGTTTGCGGGGGGGGACAGGGGGCACTGAAGCTTTCTTT,CASGLRGGTGGTEAFF
TRBV5-1,TRBJ2-5,TRBD2,NA,TGCGCCAGCAGCTGGGAGGGCCGGGGAGAGACCCAGTACTTC,CASSWEGRGETQYF
TRBV6-1,TRBJ1-1,NA,NA,TGTGCCAGCACCAAAAGGGGTCTCACTGAAGCTTTCTTT,CASTKRGLTEAFF
TRBV7-8,TRBJ2-2,TRBD2,few,TGTGCCAGCGGCGGGAGAAGCATCGGGGAGCTGTTTTTT,CASGGRSIGELFF
TRBV2,TRBJ1-1,TRBD1,few,TGTGCCAGCAATGGGGACAGGGAGAACACTGAAGCTTTCTTT,CASNGDRENTEAFF
TRBV5-6,TRBJ2-6,NA,NA,TGTGCCAGCAGCTCATCCGGGACACCGTCCAACGTCCTGACTTTC,CASSSSGTPSNVLTF
TRBV25-1,TRBJ2-1,TRBD2,few,TGTGCCAGCAGTGAATCCCCTCTAGCGGGAAGCGACAATGAGCAGTTCTTC,CASSESPLAGSDNEQFF
TRBV19,TRBJ1-5,NA,NA,TGTGCCAGTAGTATTCAAGTAAATTCGCGAGACAGTAATCAGCCCCAGCATTTT,CASSIQVNSRDSNQPQHF
TRBV5-1,TRBJ1-2,NA,NA,TGCGCCAGCAGCGGGGGTGACAGGCCCTCAGGAGGCTACACCTTC,CASSGGDRPSGGYTF
TRBV10-3,TRBJ1-1,TRBD1,NA,TGTGCCATCAGTCGCCCGGGACAGCTTGAAGCTTTCTTT,CAISRPGQLEAFF
TRBV7-6,TRBJ2-5,TRBD1,NA,TGTGCCAGCAGCTTAGGTGGGGACAGGGTCCAGACCCAGTACTTC,CASSLGGDRVQTQYF
TRBV4-2,TRBJ1-1,TRBD1,NA,TGTGCCAGCAGCTTCCTGGACAGGGAGTCCGCTGAAGCTTTCTTT,CASSFLDRESAEAFF
TRBV10-3,TRBJ2-3,TRBD2,NA,TGTGCCATCAGACTAGCGGGAGGGACAGATACGCAGTATTTT,CAIRLAGGTDTQYF